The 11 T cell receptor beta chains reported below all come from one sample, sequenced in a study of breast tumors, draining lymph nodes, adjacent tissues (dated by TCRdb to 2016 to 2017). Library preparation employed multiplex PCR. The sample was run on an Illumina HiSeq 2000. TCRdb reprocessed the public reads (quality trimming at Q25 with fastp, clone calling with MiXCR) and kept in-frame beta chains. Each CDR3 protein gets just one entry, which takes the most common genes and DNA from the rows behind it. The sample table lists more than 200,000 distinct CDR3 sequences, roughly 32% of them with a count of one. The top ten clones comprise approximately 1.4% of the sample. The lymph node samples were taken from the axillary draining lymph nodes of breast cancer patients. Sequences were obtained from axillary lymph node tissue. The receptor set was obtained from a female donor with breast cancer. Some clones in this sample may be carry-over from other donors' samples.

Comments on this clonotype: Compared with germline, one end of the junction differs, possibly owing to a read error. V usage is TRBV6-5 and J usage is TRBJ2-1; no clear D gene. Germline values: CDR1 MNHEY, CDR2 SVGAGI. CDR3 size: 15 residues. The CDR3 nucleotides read TGTGCCAGCAGTCACTCTGGGGTTTCCTACAATGAGCAGTTCTTC. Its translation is CASSHSGVSYNEQFF.

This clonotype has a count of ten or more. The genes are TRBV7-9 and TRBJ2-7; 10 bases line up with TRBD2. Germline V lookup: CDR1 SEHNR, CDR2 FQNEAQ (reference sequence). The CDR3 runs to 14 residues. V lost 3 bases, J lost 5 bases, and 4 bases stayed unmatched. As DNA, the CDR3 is TGTGCCAGCAGCTTTAGCGGGAGGCTCCACGAGCAGTACTTC. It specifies CASSFSGRLHEQYF.

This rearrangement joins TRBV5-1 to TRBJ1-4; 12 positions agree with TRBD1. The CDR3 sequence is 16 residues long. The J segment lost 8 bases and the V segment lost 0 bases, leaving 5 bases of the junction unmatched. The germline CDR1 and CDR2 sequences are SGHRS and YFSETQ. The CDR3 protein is CASSLEGQGAGEKLFF. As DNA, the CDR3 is TGCGCCAGCAGCTTGGAGGGACAGGGGGCTGGAGAAAAACTGTTTTTT.

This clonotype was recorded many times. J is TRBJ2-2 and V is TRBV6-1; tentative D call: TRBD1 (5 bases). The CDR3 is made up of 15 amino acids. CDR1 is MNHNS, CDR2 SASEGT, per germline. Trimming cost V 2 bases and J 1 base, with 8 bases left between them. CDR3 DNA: TGTGCCAGCAGTGAATTGACAGTGAACACCGGGGAGCTGTTTTTT. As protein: CASSELTVNTGELFF.

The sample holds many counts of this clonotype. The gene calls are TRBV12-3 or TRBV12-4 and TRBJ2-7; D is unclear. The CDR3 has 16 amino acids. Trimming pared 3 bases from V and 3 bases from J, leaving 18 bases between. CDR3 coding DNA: TGTGCCAGCAGTTTCGCCGGCTATCTACGCCTCTACGAGCAGTACTTC. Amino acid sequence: CASSFAGYLRLYEQYF.

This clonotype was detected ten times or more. The CDR3 sequence: CASSLRGLGADTQYF. The DNA of the CDR3 is TGTGCCAGCAGCTTAAGGGGACTAGGAGCAGATACGCAGTATTTT. The rearrangement links TRBV13 to TRBJ2-3, with 8 bases fitting TRBD2. CDR1 and CDR2 (germline): PRHDT, FYEKMQ (reference sequence). The CDR3 totals 15 residues. The J segment lost 4 bases and the V segment lost 2 bases, leaving 5 bases of the junction unmatched.

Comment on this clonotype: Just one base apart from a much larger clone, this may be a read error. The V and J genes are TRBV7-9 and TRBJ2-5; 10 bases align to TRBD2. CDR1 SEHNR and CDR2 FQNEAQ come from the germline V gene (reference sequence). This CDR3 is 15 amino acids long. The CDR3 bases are TGTGCCAGCAGCTTAGATCTAGCGGGAGTAGAGACCCAGCACTTC. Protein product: CASSLDLAGVETQHF.

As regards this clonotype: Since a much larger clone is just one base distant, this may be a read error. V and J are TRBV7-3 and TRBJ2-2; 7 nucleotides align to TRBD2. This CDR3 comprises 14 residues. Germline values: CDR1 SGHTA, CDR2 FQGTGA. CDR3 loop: CASSLLRGSGELSF. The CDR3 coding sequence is TGTGCCAGCAGTTTATTGCGGGGGAGCGGGGAGCTGTCTTTT.

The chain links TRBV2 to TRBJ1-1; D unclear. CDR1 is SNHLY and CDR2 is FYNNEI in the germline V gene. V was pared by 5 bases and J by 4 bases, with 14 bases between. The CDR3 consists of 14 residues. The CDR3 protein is CASSKSGEGTEAFF. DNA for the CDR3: TGTGCCAGCAGTAAGTCTGGGGAAGGCACTGAAGCTTTCTTT.

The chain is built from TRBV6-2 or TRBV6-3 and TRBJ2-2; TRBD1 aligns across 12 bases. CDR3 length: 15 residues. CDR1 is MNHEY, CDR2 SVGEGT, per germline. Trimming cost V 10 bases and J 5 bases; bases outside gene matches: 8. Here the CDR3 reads CATIGTGGATGELFF. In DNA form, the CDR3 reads TGTGCCACCATCGGGACAGGGGGCGCGACCGGGGAGCTGTTTTTT.

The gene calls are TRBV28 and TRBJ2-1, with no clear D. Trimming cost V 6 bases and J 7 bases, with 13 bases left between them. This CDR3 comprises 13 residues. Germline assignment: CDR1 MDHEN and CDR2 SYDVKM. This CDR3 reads CASSQAGRNEQFF. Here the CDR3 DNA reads TGTGCCAGCAGCCAAGCAGGCCGTAATGAGCAGTTCTTC.